What follows are 6 T cell receptor beta chains derived from one specimen sequenced in a study of cytomegalovirus exposure and HLA in healthy donors. The PCR contained 60 Vbeta and 13 Jbeta primers. Method: immunoSEQ multiplex PCR; TCRdb's copy keeps in-frame clones and lacks some. The repertoire holds about 77,000 clones, about four fifths seen once, with approximately 3.7% in the top ten. The sequenced sample consisted of PBMCs. Receptors were obtained from a man aged 40-49 years in good health and CMV-seronegative.

The chain uses TRBV5-1 and TRBJ2-7; TRBD2 matches 11 bases. V shed 4 bases and J 2 bases; nucleotides not matched to a gene: 5. Germline V gives CDR1 SGHRS, CDR2 YFSETQ. This CDR3 contains 15 residues. The CDR3 region has the DNA TGCGCCAGCAGCCCGGGACTAGCGGCCACCTACGAGCAGTACTTC. Translating it yields CASSPGLAATYEQYF. The full variable domain, its missing parts supplied by reference TRBV5-1 and TRBJ2-7, is KAGVTQTPRYLIKTRGQQVTLSCSPISGHRSVSWYQQTPGQGLQFLFEYFSETQRNKGNFPGRFSGRQFSNSRSEMNVSTLELGDSALYLCASSPGLAATYEQYFGPGTRLTVT.

The V call is TRBV5-1, the J call TRBJ2-2; TRBD1 matches 7 bases. Germline V CDR1 and CDR2: SGHRS, YFSETQ. J was trimmed by 6 bases and V by 5 bases; bases with no gene match: 10. CDR3 length: 15 residues. DNA for the CDR3: TGCGCCAGCAGAGAAACCCAGGGGGTCCCCGGGGAGCTGTTTTTT. Encoded protein: CASRETQGVPGELFF. Full variable domain (outside the CDR3, taken from reference TRBV5-1 and TRBJ2-2): KAGVTQTPRYLIKTRGQQVTLSCSPISGHRSVSWYQQTPGQGLQFLFEYFSETQRNKGNFPGRFSGRQFSNSRSEMNVSTLELGDSALYLCASRETQGVPGELFFGEGSRLTVL.

The chain's CDR3 is CASSKVGRVNTEAFF. In DNA, the CDR3 is TGTGCCAGCAGCAAAGTGGGCAGAGTGAACACTGAAGCTTTCTTT. The V gene is TRBV21-1, the J gene TRBJ1-1; the D call in the table, TRBD1, was not verified against the DNA. TRBV21-1 is shown as a pseudogene. The CDR3 is 15 residues long.

The J gene is TRBJ1-6, the V gene TRBV9; 12 bases fit TRBD1. V was clipped by 4 bases and J by 9 bases; unmatched bases: 5. The CDR3 has 15 amino acids. Germline CDR1 reads SGDLS; CDR2 reads YYNGEE. The CDR3 bases are TGTGCCAGCAGCTCAGGGACAGGGGGCAGTTCACCCCTCCACTTT. The encoded protein is CASSSGTGGSSPLHF.

The chain links TRBV4-2 to TRBJ2-5; 8 bases fit TRBD1. Judging by the DNA end, TRBJ2-7 fits better; the J call may be wrong. The CDR3 covers 14 residues. Germline V gives CDR1 LGHNA, CDR2 YNFKEQ. This CDR3 reads CASRRQQGAYEQYF. The CDR3 bases are TGTGCCAGCAGGAGGCAACAGGGGGCCTACGAGCAGTACTTC.

The chain couples TRBV11-2 to TRBJ2-7, with 9 bases that match TRBD1. The germline V gene encodes CDR1 SGHAT and CDR2 FQNNGV. CDR3 length: 17 residues. V was pared by 1 base and J by 4 bases, with 11 bases of the junction left unmatched. This CDR3 is CASSLGTPGQGGYEQYF. CDR3 sequence (DNA): TGTGCCAGCAGCTTAGGGACACCGGGACAGGGAGGATACGAGCAGTACTTC. The full variable domain, with the rest looked up from reference TRBV11-2 and TRBJ2-7, is EAGVAQSPRYKIIEKRQSVAFWCNPISGHATLYWYQQILGQGPKLLIQFQNNGVVDDSQLPKDRFSAERLKGVDSTLKIQPAKLEDSAVYLCASSLGTPGQGGYEQYFGPGTRLTVT.